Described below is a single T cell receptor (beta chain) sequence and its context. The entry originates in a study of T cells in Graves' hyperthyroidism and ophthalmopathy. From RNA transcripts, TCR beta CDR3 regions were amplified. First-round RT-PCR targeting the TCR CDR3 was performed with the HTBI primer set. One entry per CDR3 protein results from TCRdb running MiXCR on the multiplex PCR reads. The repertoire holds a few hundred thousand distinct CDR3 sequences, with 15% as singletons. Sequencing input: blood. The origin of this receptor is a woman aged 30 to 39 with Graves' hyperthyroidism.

CDR3 residues: CSAVGVLQYEQYF. The DNA for the CDR3 is TGCAGCGCCGTCGGGGTTTTACAATACGAGCAGTACTTC. This chain joins TRBV29-1 and TRBJ2-7, with D perhaps TRBD2 (5 bases). From germline, CDR1 is SQVTM and CDR2 ANQGSEA. The CDR3 is made up of 13 amino acids. V lost 7 bases and J 4 bases, leaving 17 bases between the germline ends.